These 2 T cell receptor beta chains originate from one sample sequenced in a study of cytomegalovirus exposure and HLA in healthy donors. Vbeta (60) and Jbeta (13) primers were used in the PCR. The table came from immunoSEQ multiplex PCR; TCRdb's copy has only in-frame clones and leaves some out. The sample includes some 190,000 clones, about four fifths of them seen just once. The specimen was PBMCs. These receptors all stem from a woman in her thirties or forties in good health and CMV-seronegative.

At least ten counts were recorded for this clone. The rearrangement links TRBV27 to TRBJ1-4; D ambiguous. Germline-derived CDR1 and CDR2 are MNHEY and SMNVEV (reference sequence). V was pared by 8 bases and J by 10 bases, with 14 bases between. The CDR3 totals 12 residues. The CDR3 DNA reads TGTGCCAGCGGCTCGGGATCGAGAAAACTGTTTTTT. This translates into CASGSGSRKLFF.

The chain joins TRBV25-1 to TRBJ2-5; the match to TRBD2 covers 8 bases. This CDR3 contains 14 residues. Per germline, CDR1 MGHDK and CDR2 SYGVNS. V shed 7 bases, J shed 0 bases, and the junction held 4 bases outside the gene matches. CDR3 sequence: CASNGRGYQETQYF. The CDR3 DNA sequence: TGTGCCAGCAACGGGAGGGGGTACCAAGAGACCCAGTACTTC. Based on the CDR3 plus reference TRBV25-1 and TRBJ2-5, the full variable domain is EADIYQTPRYLVIGTGKKITLECSQTMGHDKMYWYQQDPGMELHLIHYSYGVNSTEKGDLSSESTVSRIRTEHFPLTLESARPSHTSQYLCASNGRGYQETQYFGPGTRLLVL.